This paragraph reports one T cell receptor beta chain. Its target is unknown. The CDR3 length is 16 residues. Germline V gene sequence: CDR1 SGHRS, CDR2 YFSETQ. Germline trimming cut 4 bases from V and 1 base from J; bases unmatched to any gene: 11. These data come from a study of T-cell memory formation after mild COVID-19. Findings of the study overall: Among CD4+ contracting clones, most were CM and EM, and CD8+ ones EMRA. Day 15 to 85 contracting clones showed balanced CD4/CD8; later expanders leaned CD4+. Pre-infection memory already had some responding clones, implying cross-reactive memory joined.

The authors produced TCR alpha and TCR beta cDNA libraries with sample barcodes and UMIs by 5'RACE using constant-segment primers. TCRdb passed the 5' RACE reads through MiXCR, listing each CDR3 protein once. The data show 250,000 to 400,000 distinct CDR3 sequences, around 15% seen once. This TCR was recovered from a man aged 18 to 30 who had mild COVID-19 (a few samples of this study predate the infection). Cell type and time point are not known. The sequenced sample consisted of PBMCs or a T cell subset sorted from them (not recorded which). The chain carries TRBV5-1 and TRBJ2-7, with 7 bases that match TRBD1. The DNA of the CDR3 is TGCGCCAGCAGCGGAAAACAGGGGACCAAATCCTACGAGCAGTACGTC. It specifies CASSGKQGTKSYEQYV.